This TCR beta chain was found in a study of shared clonotypes between healthy human individuals. Only in-frame clones appear in the TCRdb table, and some are missing; sequencing was by immunoSEQ multiplex PCR. The table includes approximately 640,000 clones, less than 95% detected once. Study results and caveats: Memory subsets generally showed smaller estimated richness than naive subsets did.

A remark on this clone: Its antigen is not known.

The donor population consisted of healthy HIV-negative adults with no recent acute infections or vaccinations. Trimming at V came to 3 bases and at J to 5 bases, leaving 6 bases not matched to a gene. CDR1 and CDR2 (germline): LGHNA, YSLEER. This CDR3 is 17 amino acids long. Sequenced material: memory CD8+ T cells from PBMCs. As to subset: CD45RO+ cells pooled with CCR7-negative TemRA cells. The origin of this receptor is a man between 18 and 35 years old in good health. Some clones in this sample may be carry-over from other donors' samples. The chain carries TRBV4-3 and TRBJ2-5, with 16 bases lining up with TRBD2. CDR3 residues: CASSQGLAGGPVETQYF. The CDR3 nucleotides are TGCGCCAGCAGCCAGGGACTAGCGGGAGGGCCCGTCGAGACCCAGTACTTC.